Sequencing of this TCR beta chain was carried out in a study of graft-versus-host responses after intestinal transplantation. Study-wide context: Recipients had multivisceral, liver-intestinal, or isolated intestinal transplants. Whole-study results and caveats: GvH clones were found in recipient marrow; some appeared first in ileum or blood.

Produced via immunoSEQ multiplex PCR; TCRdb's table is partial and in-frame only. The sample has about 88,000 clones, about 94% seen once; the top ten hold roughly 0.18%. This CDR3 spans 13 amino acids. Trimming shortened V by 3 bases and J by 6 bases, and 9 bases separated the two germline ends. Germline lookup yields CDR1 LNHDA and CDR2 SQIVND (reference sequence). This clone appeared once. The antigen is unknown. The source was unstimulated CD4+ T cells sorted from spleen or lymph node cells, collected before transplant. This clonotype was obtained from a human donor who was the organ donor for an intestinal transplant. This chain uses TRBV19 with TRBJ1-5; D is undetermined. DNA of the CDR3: TGTGCCAGTAGTATTTCTACTAGTCAGCCCCAGCATTTT. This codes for CASSISTSQPQHF.